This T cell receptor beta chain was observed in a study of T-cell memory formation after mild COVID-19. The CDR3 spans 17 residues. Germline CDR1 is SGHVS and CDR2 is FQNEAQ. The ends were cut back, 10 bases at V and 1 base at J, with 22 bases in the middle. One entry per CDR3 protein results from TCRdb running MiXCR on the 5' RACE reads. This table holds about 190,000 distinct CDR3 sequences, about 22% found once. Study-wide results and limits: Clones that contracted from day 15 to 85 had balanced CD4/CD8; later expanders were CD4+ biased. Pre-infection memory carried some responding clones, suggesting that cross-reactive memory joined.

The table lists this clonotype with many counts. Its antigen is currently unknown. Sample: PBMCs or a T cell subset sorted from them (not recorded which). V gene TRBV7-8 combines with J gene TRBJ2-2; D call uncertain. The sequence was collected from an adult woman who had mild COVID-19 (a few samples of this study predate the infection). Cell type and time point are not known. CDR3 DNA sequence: TGTGCCAACCCCCAGGACCGAGACGCCTTGAACACCGGGGAGCTGTTTTTT. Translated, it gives CANPQDRDALNTGELFF.